The sequence of this T cell receptor (beta chain) was determined in a study of blood T cells in healthy people across ages. The CDR3 totals 13 residues. Germline V gene sequence: CDR1 MNHEY, CDR2 SVGEGT. Primed by a sample-barcoded 5' primer and a J-beta primer mix, a second PCR proceeded for about 6 to 12 cycles. Every sample returned 3 million or more CDR3-containing paired-end reads. Using its own MiXCR run on the 5' RACE reads, TCRdb lists one record per CDR3 protein. The sample contains 700,000 to 900,000 distinct CDR3 sequences, around 25% of which appear only once. This same sample was also part of a study on T cells of mothers and their children.

What was sequenced was blood. This chain uses TRBV6-2 or TRBV6-3 with TRBJ2-5, with a tentative D call TRBD2 (5 bases). The DNA end is more similar to TRBJ2-1, so the J call may be wrong. The origin of this receptor is a boy younger than 18 in good health. The DNA for the CDR3 is TGTGCCAGCATGAGTCTCCAGAGGGATGAGCAGTTCTTC. Translating it yields CASMSLQRDEQFF.